One TCR beta chain is described in this entry. The antigen remains unidentified. These data originate in a study of T-cell memory formation after mild COVID-19. Overall study context: Each donor largely had its own TCR clusters. The study's findings and limits: Those CD4+ clones that contracted were mainly in CM and EM (CD8+ ones in EMRA).

CDR1 and CDR2 from the germline V gene are SGHTA and FQGNSA. The CDR3 loop spans 21 amino acids. Trimming removed 1 base from V and 4 bases from J, with 29 bases in between. MiXCR was run by TCRdb on the 5' RACE reads, yielding one entry per CDR3 protein. The data contain hundreds of thousands of distinct CDR3 sequences, 20% to 30% of them seen just once; the ten biggest clones take up roughly an eighth. The chain combines TRBV7-2 with TRBJ1-3; a possible D gene is TRBD1 (6 bases). The TCR was taken from an adult woman who had mild COVID-19 (a few samples of this study predate the infection). Cell type and time point are not known. Input material: PBMCs or a T cell subset sorted from them (not recorded which). DNA of the CDR3: TGTGCCAGCAGCTTAGTGGATCTCCTGTGGGACACCGATGTTTCAGGAAACACCATATATTTT. Protein sequence: CASSLVDLLWDTDVSGNTIYF.